This TCR beta chain was observed in a study of cytomegalovirus exposure and HLA in healthy donors. The PCR was carried out with 60 Vbeta primers and 13 Jbeta primers. Profiling relied on immunoSEQ multiplex PCR, and the TCRdb table lists in-frame clones only, not all of them. Of roughly 200,000 clones in the sample, more than 75% were seen once. This sequence originates from a man aged 25-45 years in good health and CMV-seronegative. Sequencing input: PBMCs.

The CDR3 is CASSALTSTDTQYF. The CDR3, as DNA: TGTGCCAGCAGTGCCTTGACTAGCACAGATACGCAGTATTTT. The chain joins TRBV6-1 to TRBJ2-3; no firm D call. V was shortened by 4 bases and J by 0 bases, with 8 bases between the two germline ends. The CDR3 spans 14 residues. Germline CDR1 MNHNS, CDR2 SASEGT.